Shown below are 2 T cell receptor beta chains from a single sample sequenced in a study of blood T cell repertoires in COVID-19. The data were produced by immunoSEQ multiplex PCR, yet TCRdb's version contains in-frame clones alone and is incomplete. The table shows a few hundred thousand clones, with around 90% occurring only once. The sequenced sample consisted of peripheral blood. The source is a human donor in a cohort sampled during active COVID-19.

The sample holds one count of this clone. The rearrangement links TRBV18 to TRBJ2-7; D is unresolved. CDR1 is KGHSH, CDR2 LQKENI, per germline. V was shortened by 3 bases and J by 3 bases, with 6 bases between the two germline ends. The CDR3 has 12 residues. The DNA of the CDR3 is TGTGCCAGCTCACCGACTGACTACGAGCAGTACTTC. Amino acids: CASSPTDYEQYF.

The V gene is TRBV28, the J gene TRBJ1-5; no clear D. Germline V CDR1 and CDR2: MDHEN, SYDVKM. The CDR3 has 15 residues. V dropped 1 base and J dropped 5 bases, with 12 bases sitting between them. As DNA, the CDR3 is TGTGCCAGCAGTTTATTGGGTGCGGGAGATCAGCCCCAGCATTTT. Translation: CASSLLGAGDQPQHF.